This section outlines one T cell receptor (beta chain) sequence together with its context. This clonotype was detected a few times. It lacks a known antigen. Base qualities are not at hand, and no much larger clone is one base apart. The data derive from a study of blood T cells in healthy people across ages (dated by TCRdb to 2013 to 2016). About the full investigation: In model experiments, template switching captured roughly one uniquely barcoded TCR beta cDNA molecule for every two T cells. To avoid experimental bias, donors of different ages were spread randomly across the sequencing lanes. Two additional independent replicas of 1 million unique cDNA reads from the same blood draw were analyzed for two donors (one aged 18 to 29 and one aged 80 or older). To track age-related changes in TCR beta repertoire diversity, the study relied on deep sequencing normalized with unique cDNA molecular identifiers. The donors were divided into four age groups: young (average approximately 17 years), middle-aged (about 41), aged (roughly 60) and long-lived (roughly 88). Overall results and qualifications from the work: Observed TCR beta diversity correlated strongly with the percentage of naive T cells measured by flow cytometry. Total diversity estimates from one million sequenced T cells were considered lower bounds and underestimates. Because donor CMV infection status was unknown, age-related changes in expanded clonotypes were potentially confounded. Observed TCR beta diversity per million T cells fell roughly linearly with age, and a significant reduction was already apparent by age around 36. The long-lived group showed more naive CD4+ T cells, fewer expanded clones and increased TCR diversity than the aged group, suggesting age selection. Conclusive comparison of naive and antigen-experienced compartments was prevented by the profiling of bulk unsorted PBMCs.

Systemically healthy Caucasian individuals from Russia, 39 in total and aged roughly 6 to 95 years, were included as donors. About 9.6 milliliters of peripheral blood were collected from each donor into EDTA-treated Vacutainer tubes. Ficoll-Paque density-gradient centrifugation was used to isolate PBMCs, with at least 7 million obtained per sample. Trizol reagent was used to extract total RNA from PBMCs, with at least 6 micrograms per sample. The percentages of naive CD45RAhigh/CD27high T cells were determined by flow cytometry on a PBMC aliquot from every donor. The library relied on 5' RACE. Sequencing instrument: Illumina HiSeq 2500. A second roughly 7 to 12 cycle PCR used a sample-barcoded 5' primer and a J-beta primer mix. Each TCR beta cDNA molecule received a unique molecular identifier from a template-switch 5' adaptor carrying 12 random nucleotides. At least 3 million CDR3-containing paired-end reads were obtained from each sample. The Mint cDNA synthesis kit, primed by a TRBC-specific oligonucleotide, was used to synthesize first-strand cDNA from all RNA. All cDNA was treated with uracil-DNA glycosylase and then went through a first 18-cycle PCR with the universal primers M1SS and BC2_uni_R. The original pipeline was this. Normalization of each sample was performed by random selection of 1 million high-quality reads, each carrying a distinct molecular identifier. Instead of being binned into consensus sequences, reads with shared molecular identifiers were discarded. MiTCR, set to a Q25 quality threshold and the strictest error-elimination algorithm, was used for CDR3 identification, clonotype clustering and error correction. A nonparametric unseen species model using Euler transformation provided a lower-bound estimate of total TCR beta diversity. TCRdb passed the public sequencing reads through fastp at Q25 and MiXCR, retaining productive beta sequences. All rows with the same CDR3 protein become a single entry with the most common DNA and genes. The V and J calls shown here were made by TCRdb, not taken from the authors' results. The sample contains roughly 1,800,000 distinct CDR3 sequences, 49% of them found a single time. The top ten clonotypes cover roughly 2% of the sample.

Counted from cysteine to phenylalanine, this CDR3 has 14 amino acids. Solely the CDR3 DNA is kept, with 42 bases framed from the first base. From the germline V gene, CDR1 is LGHNA and CDR2 is YSLEER. The germline ends are 12 bases apart after V is trimmed by 2 bases and J by 5 bases. The origin of this receptor is a woman in her thirties or forties in good health. Sequenced material: blood. The chain is made from TRBV4-3 and TRBJ2-5; a confident D gene designation cannot be given. The CDR3 reads as follows: CASSQSWPGETQYF. The nucleotide sequence is given as TGCGCCAGCAGCCAAAGTTGGCCCGGTGAGACCCAGTACTTC.